A single sample gave rise to the 16 T cell receptor beta chains below, sequenced in a study of CD8 T cells in ankylosing spondylitis. Each CDR3 protein is one row after TCRdb ran MiXCR on the 5' RACE reads. This sample yields around 150,000 distinct CDR3 sequences, of which about a third are seen a single time; 5.5% to 7.5% belongs to the top ten. The sequenced material came from synovial fluid, either unsorted or a sorted T cell fraction (not recorded which). The origin of the receptors is a male donor with ankylosing spondylitis.

This clonotype was observed at least ten times. The V call is TRBV29-1, the J call TRBJ1-1, with 8 bases matching TRBD1. Germline V gene sequence: CDR1 SQVTM, CDR2 ANQGSEA. The CDR3 is 14 amino acids. The J segment lost 1 base and the V segment lost 6 bases, leaving 7 bases of the junction unmatched. CDR3 in amino acids: CSVTRTGRNTEAFF. CDR3 DNA sequence: TGCAGCGTAACGCGGACAGGGCGGAACACTGAAGCTTTCTTT.

The rearrangement links TRBV12-3 or TRBV12-4 to TRBJ1-3; no firm D call. This CDR3 has 15 residues. V lost 3 bases and J 2 bases, leaving 11 bases between the germline ends. The CDR3 nucleotides are TGTGCCAGCAGTTTCAGAGCGCTGGCTGGAAACACCATATATTTT. Amino acid sequence: CASSFRALAGNTIYF.

The V and J genes are TRBV12-3 or TRBV12-4 and TRBJ1-2, with 10 positions matching TRBD1. V trimming: 6 bases; J trimming: 1 base; junction bases outside the gene matches: 11. This CDR3 has 17 residues. CDR3: CASRPNAGTGDNYGYTF. In DNA form, the CDR3 reads TGTGCCAGCAGGCCAAACGCCGGGACAGGGGATAACTATGGCTACACCTTC.

The table lists this clonotype with many counts. This chain connects TRBV6-1 to TRBJ2-3; 9 positions match TRBD2. CDR1 and CDR2 (germline): MNHNS, SASEGT. The CDR3 is 15 amino acids. V shed 0 bases, J shed 4 bases, and the junction held 2 bases outside the gene matches. CDR3 region: CASSEASGSPDTQYF. The CDR3 DNA reads as TGTGCCAGCAGTGAAGCTAGCGGGAGCCCAGATACGCAGTATTTT.

This chain connects TRBV7-9 to TRBJ1-4; D remains ambiguous. This CDR3 is built from 14 residues. The germline gives CDR1 SEHNR, CDR2 FQNEAQ (reference sequence). The V gene lost 5 bases and the J gene lost 8 bases, with 15 bases spanning the gap. The CDR3 reads CASSRGREREKLFF. The CDR3 nucleotides are TGTGCCAGCAGCCGTGGAAGGGAGAGGGAAAAACTGTTTTTT.

This clonotype was seen only a few times. V and J are TRBV11-3 and TRBJ2-1, with 9 bases fitting TRBD2. This CDR3 spans 17 amino acids. Germline lookup yields CDR1 SGHNT and CDR2 YENEEA. V shed 5 bases and J 2 bases; nucleotides not matched to a gene: 10. The CDR3 loop reads CASSPLMGGGAYNEQFF. The CDR3 DNA reads as TGTGCCAGCAGCCCACTCATGGGCGGGGGGGCCTACAATGAGCAGTTCTTC. Supplemented by reference TRBV11-3 and TRBJ2-1, the full variable domain reads EAGVVQSPRYKIIEKKQPVAFWCNPISGHNTLYWYLQNLGQGPELLIRYENEEAVDDSQLPKDRFSAERLKGVDSTLKIQPAELGDSAVYLCASSPLMGGGAYNEQFFGPGTRLTVL.

This clonotype was counted a few times. The CDR3 sequence is CAIRDGAKNIQYF. DNA of the CDR3: TGTGCCATCCGGGACGGAGCCAAAAACATTCAGTACTTC. This chain uses TRBV10-3 with TRBJ2-4; D could derive from TRBD1 or TRBD2 (5 bases each). Germline V gives CDR1 ENHRY, CDR2 SYGVKD. The CDR3 contains 13 residues. V lost 8 bases, J lost 0 bases, and 8 bases lay in between.

There are many counts of this clonotype. V usage is TRBV29-1 and J usage is TRBJ2-1; D is perhaps TRBD2 (6 bases). The germline V and J ends were trimmed by 4 bases and 3 bases, with 13 bases remaining between them. Germline V gene sequence: CDR1 SQVTM, CDR2 ANQGSEA. The CDR3 spans 14 residues. This CDR3 reads CSVGGRDGYNEQFF. CDR3 bases: TGCAGCGTTGGTGGGCGGGATGGCTACAATGAGCAGTTCTTC.

This chain uses TRBV28 with TRBJ1-5, with D possibly TRBD1 on 6 matching bases. Per germline, CDR1 MDHEN and CDR2 SYDVKM. V was shortened by 6 bases and J by 4 bases, with 10 bases between the two germline ends. The CDR3 spans 13 residues. In nucleotides, the CDR3 is TGTGCCAGCAGGGGGACACGTAATCAGCCCCAGCATTTT. Protein: CASRGTRNQPQHF. The variable domain in full, completed from reference TRBV28 and TRBJ1-5, reads DVKVTQSSRYLVKRTGEKVFLECVQDMDHENMFWYRQDPGLGLRLIYFSYDVKMKEKGDIPEGYSVSREKKERFSLILESASTNQTSMYLCASRGTRNQPQHFGDGTRLSIL.

The J gene is TRBJ2-7, the V gene TRBV6-2 or TRBV6-3; D is ambiguous. CDR1 MNHEY and CDR2 SVGEGT come from the germline V gene. This CDR3 contains 15 residues. V lost 6 bases, J lost 3 bases, and 18 bases lay in between. CDR3 protein: CASSFGPQLFYEQYF. DNA of the CDR3: TGTGCCAGCAGCTTCGGTCCCCAACTCTTCTACGAGCAGTACTTC.

The V gene is TRBV6-2 or TRBV6-3, the J gene TRBJ1-1, with a possible D match to TRBD1 (5 bases). The V end was cut by 0 bases, the J end by 4 bases, with 12 bases between. The CDR3 is 15 amino acids. Germline CDR1 reads MNHEY; CDR2 reads SVGEGT. This chain's CDR3 is CASSYSPGILTEAFF. As DNA, the CDR3 is TGTGCCAGCAGTTACTCACCAGGGATCCTCACTGAAGCTTTCTTT.

This rearrangement joins TRBV7-2 to TRBJ2-7, with D maybe TRBD1 (8 bases). Germline V gene data show CDR1 as SGHTA and CDR2 as FQGNSA. The CDR3 length is 15 residues. Trimming shortened V by 5 bases and J by 2 bases, and 16 bases separated the two germline ends. CDR3: CASSPGQGGPYEQYF. CDR3 in DNA: TGTGCCAGCAGCCCCGGACAGGGAGGGCCCTACGAGCAGTACTTC.

This chain connects TRBV5-4 to TRBJ2-7, with D possibly being TRBD1 (6 bases). Trimming took 0 bases from V and 0 from J, leaving 7 bases between them. CDR1 is SGHNT and CDR2 is YYREEE in the germline V gene (reference sequence). CDR3 length: 14 residues. CDR3 in amino acids: CASSLADSSYEQYF. CDR3 DNA: TGTGCCAGCAGCTTGGCGGACAGCTCCTACGAGCAGTACTTC.

This clonotype was seen many times. This chain connects TRBV19 to TRBJ2-3; TRBD2 agrees at 10 bases. From germline, CDR1 is LNHDA and CDR2 SQIVND (reference sequence). Losses at the gene ends were 2 bases for V and 1 base for J; bases not matched to a gene: 0. CDR3 size: 15 residues. Here the CDR3 reads CASSILAGGTDTQYF. The CDR3 nucleotides are TGTGCCAGTAGTATACTAGCGGGGGGCACAGATACGCAGTATTTT.

This chain connects TRBV21-1 to TRBJ1-1; the table's D call of TRBD1 was not tested on the DNA. TRBV21-1 is labeled a pseudogene. The CDR3 runs to 12 residues. The CDR3 protein is CASRDRNTEAFF. Here the CDR3 DNA reads TGTGCCAGCAGGGACAGAAACACTGAAGCTTTCTTT.

The chain combines TRBV6-2 or TRBV6-3 with TRBJ2-1, with 12 bases that match TRBD2. There are 15 residues in the CDR3. J gave up 4 bases and V 5 bases, and 3 bases lay outside the gene matches. The germline gives CDR1 MNHEY, CDR2 SVGEGT. The CDR3 region is CASSRLAGVYNEQFF. CDR3 coding DNA: TGTGCCAGCAGTAGACTAGCGGGAGTATACAATGAGCAGTTCTTC.